The 5 T cell receptor beta chains below were found in one sample sequenced in a study of shared clonotypes between healthy human individuals. Libraries were prepared by immunoSEQ multiplex PCR; TCRdb keeps only in-frame clonotypes and omits some of them. The repertoire has about 1 million clones, 75% of them found once; the top ten carry nearly 1.5%. Sequences were obtained from memory CD4+ T cells sorted from blood. Documented subset: CD45RA-negative fraction. Receptors were obtained from a man aged 18 to 30 in good health.

J is TRBJ1-2 and V is TRBV11-2; 8 bases align to TRBD1. Germline V gene data show CDR1 as SGHAT and CDR2 as FQNNGV. The CDR3 is made up of 15 amino acids. With V trimmed by 3 bases and J by 3 bases, 6 bases remained unmatched. In DNA form, the CDR3 reads TGTGCCAGCAGCTTGCGCAGGGGGCAGGACTATGGCTACACCTTC. Protein: CASSLRRGQDYGYTF.

This clone showed up many times. The chain is built from TRBV15 and TRBJ2-5; 8 bases are shared with TRBD2. Germline loops: CDR1 LNHNV, CDR2 YYDKDF (reference sequence). The CDR3 is 17 residues long. J lost 2 bases, V lost 1 base, and 9 bases had no gene match. The CDR3 region has the DNA TGTGCCACCAGCAGAGTTCGGGAGGGAGCGGGGCAAGAGACCCAGTACTTC. Its translation: CATSRVREGAGQETQYF.

The chain employs TRBV5-4 and TRBJ2-5; 12 bases align to TRBD2. The germline gives CDR1 SGHNT, CDR2 YYREEE (reference sequence). Trimming removed 1 base from V and 5 bases from J; junction bases left unmatched: 6. This CDR3 comprises 16 residues. The CDR3 nucleotides are TGTGCCAGCAGCTTGAGGACTAGCGGGACTGGGGAGACCCAGTACTTC. It translates to CASSLRTSGTGETQYF. The full variable domain, rest sourced from reference TRBV5-4 and TRBJ2-5, is ETGVTQSPTHLIKTRGQQVTLRCSSQSGHNTVSWYQQALGQGPQFIFQYYREEENGRGNFPPRFSGLQFPNYSSELNVNALELDDSALYLCASSLRTSGTGETQYFGPGTRLLVL.

This clone was counted ten times or more. The same CDR3 can be traced to other DNA sequences in this sample. This chain connects TRBV5-1 to TRBJ1-1; D is uncertain. CDR1 and CDR2 (germline): SGHRS, YFSETQ. The CDR3 runs 13 residues. V was trimmed by 0 bases and J by 8 bases, leaving 11 bases between them. In DNA, the CDR3 is TGCGCCAGCAGCTTGGGGTCGGATAACGAAGCTTTCTTT. This encodes CASSLGSDNEAFF.

A few counts support this clone. The rearrangement links TRBV4-1 to TRBJ2-3, with 14 nucleotides matching TRBD2. The germline V gene encodes CDR1 MGHRA and CDR2 YSYEKL. The CDR3 runs 18 residues. V lost 3 bases and J lost 0; bases outside the gene matches: 5. The CDR3 sequence is CASSQTSGRESSTDTQYF. The CDR3 bases are TGCGCCAGCAGCCAGACTAGCGGGAGGGAATCTAGCACAGATACGCAGTATTTT.